The sequence of this T cell receptor (beta chain) was determined in a study of blood T cell repertoires in COVID-19. Across the study: PBMCs, B-cell-depleted T cells, or T cells provided the cDNA or gDNA that made up the material.

CDR1 and CDR2 (germline): MNHEY, SVGAGI. The CDR3 sequence is 13 residues long. The junction had 8 bases not matched to a gene; V was cut back by 6 bases and J by 10 bases. Repertoires were generated with immunoSEQ multiplex PCR, while TCRdb's copy carries only in-frame clones and drops some. This sample has roughly 180,000 clones, with roughly 80% found just once. The TCR comes from a woman aged 40 to 50 with acute COVID-19. The specimen sequenced was PBMCs or T cells enriched from blood (not recorded which). This chain connects TRBV6-5 to TRBJ1-1; 10 bases map to TRBD1. The CDR3 DNA reads as TGTGCCAGCAGACGACAGGGGGCGTTTAGAGCTTTCTTT. This translates into CASRRQGAFRAFF.